This TCR beta chain appears in the sequencing data of a study of OX40 agonist ivuxolimab in advanced cancers. Overall study: Administration of intravenous ivuxolimab to patients occurred every 2 weeks at 0.01 to 10 mg/kg.

Repertoires were generated with immunoSEQ multiplex PCR, while TCRdb's copy carries only in-frame clones and drops some. The sample yields fewer than 85,000 clones, about four fifths seen once. Germline V gene sequence: CDR1 MNHEY, CDR2 SVGAGI. The CDR3 has 15 residues. Trimming at V came to 2 bases and at J to 1 base, leaving 3 bases not matched to a gene. Sampling times: baseline, cycle 4 day 1, cycle 7 day 1. The sequence came from an adult with an advanced solid tumor such as melanoma, head and neck, liver or kidney cancer. The chain has TRBV6-5 and TRBJ1-1; TRBD1 agrees at 8 bases. The sequencing used CD4+ or CD8+ T cells sorted from blood, collected in a trial of the OX40 agonist ivuxolimab. This CDR3 reads CASSYKGTGNTEAFF. The DNA for the CDR3 is TGTGCCAGCAGTTACAAGGGGACAGGGAACACTGAAGCTTTCTTT.